One and the same sample provided the 14 T cell receptor beta chains below, sequenced in a study of blood T cell repertoires in COVID-19. Some clones are missing from TCRdb's copy, which holds only in-frame ones; the method was immunoSEQ multiplex PCR. This sample has some 130,000 clones, with about 78% found just once. The sequencing input was peripheral blood. The receptors stem from a man in his fifties or sixties who had recovered from COVID-19.

The chain couples TRBV2 to TRBJ2-7; 9 positions agree with TRBD1. CDR1 is SNHLY, CDR2 FYNNEI, per germline. J was trimmed by 7 bases and V by 4 bases; bases with no gene match: 8. The CDR3 is made up of 14 amino acids. CDR3 protein: CASSVPTGGGEQYF. As DNA, the CDR3 is TGTGCCAGCAGTGTCCCGACAGGGGGAGGAGAGCAGTACTTC.

This rearrangement joins TRBV27 to TRBJ2-2; D may be TRBD2 (6 bases). The ends were cut back, 7 bases at V and 2 bases at J, with 14 bases in the middle. CDR3 size: 15 residues. Germline assignment: CDR1 MNHEY and CDR2 SMNVEV (reference sequence). This chain's CDR3 is CASKRAGHNTGELFF. For the CDR3, the DNA is TGTGCCAGCAAGCGTGCGGGGCATAACACCGGGGAGCTGTTTTTT.

This clone was detected once. The V gene is TRBV5-6, the J gene TRBJ1-6, with a possible D match to TRBD1 (6 bases). The V and J ends lost 5 bases and 4 bases respectively, with 13 bases between them. Looked up from germline, CDR1 is SGHDT and CDR2 is YYEEEE. The CDR3 length is 15 residues. The CDR3 sequence is CASRLQGSYNSPLHF. The CDR3 bases are TGTGCCAGCAGGTTACAGGGCTCGTATAATTCACCCCTCCACTTT. Full variable domain (outside the CDR3, taken from reference TRBV5-6 and TRBJ1-6): DAGVTQSPTHLIKTRGQQVTLRCSPKSGHDTVSWYQQALGQGPQFIFQYYEEEERQRGNFPDRFSGHQFPNYSSELNVNALLLGDSALYLCASRLQGSYNSPLHFGNGTRLTVT.

The J gene is TRBJ1-5, the V gene TRBV28; 8 bases map to TRBD1. The CDR3 spans 15 residues. CDR1 is MDHEN, CDR2 SYDVKM, per germline. Germline trimming cut 3 bases from V and 3 bases from J; bases unmatched to any gene: 4. The DNA of the CDR3 is TGTGCCAGCAGTTTGGGGACAGGTTCCAATCAGCCCCAGCATTTT. It encodes CASSLGTGSNQPQHF.

The V and J genes are TRBV19 and TRBJ2-7; 8 bases are a match to TRBD2. CDR1 is LNHDA and CDR2 is SQIVND in the germline V gene (reference sequence). CDR3 length: 18 amino acids. The V and J ends lost 6 bases and 5 bases, in that order; junction bases with no gene match: 21. This chain's CDR3 is CASSLDGTSKISGHEQYF. The CDR3 coding sequence is TGTGCCAGTAGCCTCGACGGGACTAGTAAGATTTCGGGTCACGAGCAGTACTTC.

This clone occurred once. The CDR3 reads CASSQLDRRNYGYTF. The CDR3 DNA sequence: TGTGCCAGCAGCCAACTAGACAGAAGGAACTATGGCTACACCTTC. The chain links TRBV3-1 (or the pseudogene TRBV3-2) to TRBJ1-2, with D perhaps TRBD1 (5 bases). Germline-derived CDR1 and CDR2 are LGHDT and YNNKEL (reference sequence). CDR3 length: 15 residues. V was cut by 2 bases and J by 2 bases, with 12 bases left in between.

The rearrangement links TRBV7-3 to TRBJ1-1; D is unresolved. Germline V gene data show CDR1 as SGHTA and CDR2 as FQGTGA. V was trimmed by 4 bases and J by 5 bases, leaving 11 bases between them. CDR3 length: 13 amino acids. CDR3: CASSSGPGTEAFF. CDR3 DNA: TGTGCCAGCAGCTCAGGCCCAGGAACTGAAGCTTTCTTT. The full variable domain, completed using reference TRBV7-3 and TRBJ1-1, is GAGVSQTPSNKVTEKGKYVELRCDPISGHTALYWYRQSLGQGPEFLIYFQGTGAADDSGLPNDRFFAVRPEGSVSTLKIQRTERGDSAVYLCASSSGPGTEAFFGQGTRLTVV.

For this clone: The junction departs from germline at one end; a sequencing error may be responsible. J is TRBJ2-7 and V is TRBV7-2; no clear D gene. The CDR3 runs to 13 residues. Germline CDR1 reads SGHTA; CDR2 reads FQGNSA. The CDR3 is CASSLVYSSEQYF. The CDR3 DNA follows: TGTGCCAGCAGCTTAGTTTATTCCTCCGAGCAGTACTTC.

Concerning this clone itself: This sample also contains other DNA sequences that code for the same CDR3. The CDR3 loop reads CASSSQGGQETQYF. For the CDR3, the DNA is TGTGCCAGCAGCTCCCAGGGCGGACAAGAGACCCAGTACTTC. V and J are TRBV7-3 and TRBJ2-5, with D possibly matching TRBD1 (5 bases). The CDR3 spans 14 residues. Per the germline V gene, CDR1 is SGHTA and CDR2 is FQGTGA. Trimming removed 4 bases at V and 2 bases at J, with 11 bases between.

The chain has TRBV4-1 and TRBJ2-5, with 8 nucleotides matching TRBD2. Trimming cost V 3 bases and J 5 bases; bases outside gene matches: 11. Germline CDR1 and CDR2: MGHRA and YSYEKL. The CDR3 length is 16 residues. This CDR3 is CASSQYSGVTGETQYF. The CDR3 DNA reads TGCGCCAGCAGCCAGTATAGCGGGGTCACTGGGGAGACCCAGTACTTC.

CDR3 DNA: TGTGCCAGCAGGGACCCCCCACAGGGGTACGAGCAGTACTTC. Amino acids: CASRDPPQGYEQYF. The chain has TRBV6-5 and TRBJ2-7; TRBD1 matches at 7 bases. The length of the CDR3 is 14 residues. V lost 6 bases and J lost 4; bases outside the gene matches: 9. Looked up from germline, CDR1 is MNHEY and CDR2 is SVGAGI.

V and J are TRBV6-5 and TRBJ2-3, with D perhaps matching TRBD2 (6 bases). Trimming removed 6 bases at V and 4 bases at J, with 14 bases between. The CDR3 spans 14 residues. Germline CDR1 reads MNHEY; CDR2 reads SVGAGI. CDR3 coding DNA: TGTGCCAGCAGCCAGAGGGACTCGTCAGATACGCAGTATTTT. Residues: CASSQRDSSDTQYF.

J is TRBJ2-7 and V is TRBV11-3, with D maybe TRBD1 (5 bases). V was shortened by 5 bases and J by 3 bases, with 11 bases between the two germline ends. CDR1 and CDR2 (germline): SGHNT, YENEEA. The CDR3 runs 13 residues. CDR3 region: CASSQGAGYEQYF. In DNA form, the CDR3 reads TGTGCCAGCAGCCAAGGGGCCGGCTACGAGCAGTACTTC.

CDR3: CASSLIGSPLHF. The CDR3 DNA follows: TGTGCCAGCAGCTTGATCGGTTCACCCCTCCACTTT. This chain uses TRBV5-6 with TRBJ1-6, with D unclear. The CDR3 is 12 residues long. Per germline, CDR1 SGHDT and CDR2 YYEEEE. Trimming cost V 1 base and J 9 bases, with 5 bases left between them.